This is a list of T cell receptor beta chains from one sample in a study of control samples from healthy donors and cancer patients. Produced via immunoSEQ multiplex PCR; TCRdb's table is partial and in-frame only. In the table there are 150,000 to 200,000 clones, approximately 92% of which are singletons. What was sequenced was blood. These receptors were collected from a man aged 30 to 39 in good health. Both conserved end residues are part of each CDR3. A D gene is named only where the DNA matches it firmly. Some rows have no size entry. The others give once, few or many, or a class for an expanded clone.

once | TRBJ2-1 | NA | TRBV15 | TGTGCCACCAGCAGAGTTAAGCGCCAGGGTGAGCAGTTCTTC | CATSRVKRQGEQFF
NA | TRBJ2-7 | NA | TRBV5-6 | TGTGCCAGCAGCTCACTGGATGGGGCCCAAACCTACGAGCAGTACTTC | CASSSLDGAQTYEQYF
NA | TRBJ1-2 | NA | TRBV10-3 | TGTGCCATCAGTGAGGGACGGGGCTATGGCTACACCTTC | CAISEGRGYGYTF
NA | TRBJ1-1 | NA | TRBV19 | TGTGCCAGTAGTATAGGACAGTTCAACACTGAAGCTTTCTTT | CASSIGQFNTEAFF
NA | TRBJ1-3 | NA | TRBV3-1/TRBV3-2 | TGTGCCAGCAGCCCAAGACAAACCAGTAGGGAGTGGGGAAACACCATATATTTT | CASSPRQTSREWGNTIYF
NA | TRBJ2-7 | NA | TRBV18 | TGTGCCAGCTCCCCCGGTGGGTACGAGCAGTACTTC | CASSPGGYEQYF
NA | TRBJ1-4 | NA | TRBV11-1 | TGTGCCAGCAGCATGGCAAACGGAGCAACTAATGAAAAACTGTTTTTT | CASSMANGATNEKLFF
NA | TRBJ1-6 | NA | TRBV30 | TGTGCCTGGAGTGGAATCGGACGGCCCGGGGCACCCCTCCACTTT | CAWSGIGRPGAPLHF
once | TRBJ1-5 | NA | TRBV2 | TGTGCCAGCAGTGTAGCCTCTACGGGTCAGCCCCAGCATTTT | CASSVASTGQPQHF
NA | TRBJ1-5 | NA | TRBV19 | TGTGCCAGTAGTAACACAGGCGTTGGACAGCCCCAGCATTTT | CASSNTGVGQPQHF
NA | TRBJ2-4 | TRBD2 | TRBV19 | TGTGCCAGTAGTATGGGGGGGGGAACCAAAAACATTCAGTACTTC | CASSMGGGTKNIQYF
NA | TRBJ1-1 | NA | TRBV6-6 | TGTGCCAGCAGTTACGGGGCAGGGACTGAAGCTTTCTTT | CASSYGAGTEAFF
NA | TRBJ2-2 | TRBD2 | TRBV6-5 | TGTGCCAGCAGTCCGGGGGGGGACACCGGGGAGCTGTTTTTT | CASSPGGDTGELFF
NA | TRBJ1-4 | NA | TRBV19 | TGTGCCAGTAGTATCCCCGGGGGGGGGCCTAATGAAAAACTGTTTTTT | CASSIPGGGPNEKLFF
NA | TRBJ2-7 | NA | TRBV10-1 | TGCGCCAGCAGTGTGACCATTGGGGCCTACGAGCAGTACTTC | CASSVTIGAYEQYF
NA | TRBJ2-1 | TRBD1 | TRBV19 | TGTGCCAGTAGTACCTGGACAGGGGGAAAGAGCTCCTACAATGAGCAGTTCTTC | CASSTWTGGKSSYNEQFF
NA | TRBJ2-7 | NA | TRBV5-1 | TGCGCCAGCAGCCTTACAGGGTCCTACGAGCAGTACTTC | CASSLTGSYEQYF
NA | TRBJ2-7 | NA | TRBV5-1 | TGCGCCAGCAGTTCTCTTCAGGGTTCCTACGAGCAGTACTTC | CASSSLQGSYEQYF